Included here is one TCR beta chain sequence, with context. This record comes from a study of shared clonotypes between healthy human individuals. Study as a whole: Each donor's CD4 naive and CD4 memory cells filled three plates apiece, CD8 naive two, and CD8 memory one.

V was clipped by 8 bases and J by 10 bases, with 18 bases between them. The CDR3 has 13 amino acids. Germline assignment: CDR1 KGHSH and CDR2 LQKENI. How the authors handled the data: ImmunoSEQ supplied junction-only sequences lacking quality scores, so filtering was different. Libraries were prepared by immunoSEQ multiplex PCR; TCRdb keeps only in-frame clonotypes and omits some of them. D and trimming were read from the DNA, whereas the V and J calls and clone size are those reported in that table. The sample contains approximately 980,000 clones, approximately 80% of which appear only once. The chain has TRBV18 and TRBJ2-1; a weak D match, TRBD2 (5 bases). This TCR derives from a man aged 18 to 35 in good health. The sequencing sample was made of memory CD4+ T cells sorted from blood. The subset is: CD45RA-negative fraction. CDR3 coding DNA: TGTGCCAGCATAGTTACAGCGGTGGGAGAGCAGTTCTTC. Translating gives CASIVTAVGEQFF.